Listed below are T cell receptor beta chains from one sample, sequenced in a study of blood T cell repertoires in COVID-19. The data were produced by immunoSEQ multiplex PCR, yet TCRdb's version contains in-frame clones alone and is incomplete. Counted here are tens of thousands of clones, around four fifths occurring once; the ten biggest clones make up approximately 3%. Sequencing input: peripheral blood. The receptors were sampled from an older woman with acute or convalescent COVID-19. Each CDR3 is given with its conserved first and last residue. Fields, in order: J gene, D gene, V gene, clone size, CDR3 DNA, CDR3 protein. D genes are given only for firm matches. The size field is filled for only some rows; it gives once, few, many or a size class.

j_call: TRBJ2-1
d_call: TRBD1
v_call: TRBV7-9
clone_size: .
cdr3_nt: TGTGCCAGCAGCTTAGAACAGGGGAGAAATGAGCAGTTCTTC
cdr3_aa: CASSLEQGRNEQFF

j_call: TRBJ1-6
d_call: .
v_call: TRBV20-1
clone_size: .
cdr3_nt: TGCAGTGCTAGTCTAGGGGCTAGTAATTCACCCCTCCACTTT
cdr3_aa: CSASLGASNSPLHF

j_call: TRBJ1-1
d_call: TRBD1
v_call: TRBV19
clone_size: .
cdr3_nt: TGTGCCAGTAGTACAAGACAGGGGTTACATGTGGCTTTCTTT
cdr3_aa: CASSTRQGLHVAFF

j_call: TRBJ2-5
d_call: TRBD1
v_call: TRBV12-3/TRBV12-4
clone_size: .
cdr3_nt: TGTGCCAGCAGTACGGACAGGGGAAAGACCCAGTACTTC
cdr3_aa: CASSTDRGKTQYF

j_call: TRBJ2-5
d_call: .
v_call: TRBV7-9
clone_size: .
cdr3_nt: TGTGCCAGCAGCCCGGGGTTGGAGACCCAGTACTTC
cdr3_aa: CASSPGLETQYF

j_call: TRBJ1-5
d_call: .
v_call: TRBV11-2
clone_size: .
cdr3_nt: TGTGCCAGCAGCTTACAGGGGTCCAATCAGCCCCAGCATTTT
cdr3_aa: CASSLQGSNQPQHF

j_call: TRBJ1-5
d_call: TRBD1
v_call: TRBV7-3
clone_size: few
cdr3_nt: TGTGCCAGCACCATGGGGGACAGACTACACAATAGCAATCAGCCCCAGCATTTT
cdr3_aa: CASTMGDRLHNSNQPQHF

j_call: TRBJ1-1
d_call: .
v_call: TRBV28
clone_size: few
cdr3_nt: TGTGCCAGCAGTTGGACCTACAGGGAAGCTTTCTTT
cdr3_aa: CASSWTYREAFF

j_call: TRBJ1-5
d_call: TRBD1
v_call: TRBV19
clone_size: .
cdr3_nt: TGTGCCAGTAGCCACCGACAGGGCGTAGTTCAGCCCCAGCATTTT
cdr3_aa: CASSHRQGVVQPQHF

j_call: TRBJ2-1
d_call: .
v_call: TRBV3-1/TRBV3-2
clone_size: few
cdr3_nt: TGTGCCAGCAGCCAAGATCTGCTAGCAGGCTACAATGAGCAGTTCTTC
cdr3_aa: CASSQDLLAGYNEQFF